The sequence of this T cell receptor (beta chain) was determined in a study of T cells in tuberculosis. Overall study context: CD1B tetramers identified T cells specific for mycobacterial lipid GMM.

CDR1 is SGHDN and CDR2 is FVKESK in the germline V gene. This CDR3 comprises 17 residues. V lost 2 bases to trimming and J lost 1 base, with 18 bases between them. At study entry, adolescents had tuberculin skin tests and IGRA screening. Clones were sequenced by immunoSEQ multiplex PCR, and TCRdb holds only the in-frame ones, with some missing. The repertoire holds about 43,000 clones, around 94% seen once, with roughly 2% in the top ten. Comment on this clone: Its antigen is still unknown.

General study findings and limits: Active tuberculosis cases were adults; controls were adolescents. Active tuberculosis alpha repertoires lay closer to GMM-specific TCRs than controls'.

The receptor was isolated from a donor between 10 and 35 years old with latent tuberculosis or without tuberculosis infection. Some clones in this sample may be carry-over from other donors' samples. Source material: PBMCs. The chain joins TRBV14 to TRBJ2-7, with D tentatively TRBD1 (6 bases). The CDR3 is CASSQPTPGTTSYEQYF. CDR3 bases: TGTGCCAGCAGCCAACCGACCCCCGGGACAACGTCCTACGAGCAGTACTTC.